This is a list of T cell receptor beta chains from one sample in a study of early T cells in non-severe SARS-CoV-2 infection. MiXCR, run by TCRdb on the 5' RACE reads, gives a single entry per CDR3 protein. The sample consists of 50,000 to 65,000 distinct CDR3 sequences, 9.5% to 15% of them appearing once. The specimen was whole blood. Receptor source: an adult who was a healthcare worker with PCR-confirmed SARS-CoV-2 infection or an uninfected control (not recorded which). Each CDR3 is given with its conserved first and last residue. Each record gives: clone size, V gene, J gene, D gene, CDR3 DNA, CDR3 protein. A D gene is named only where the DNA matches it firmly. Clone size appears in some rows only: once, few, many, or a class for an expanded clone.

size: many
V: TRBV6-4
J: TRBJ2-3
D: .
DNA: TGTGCCAGCGGACAACCCGAGGGTACGCAGTATTTT
CDR3: CASGQPEGTQYF

size: few
V: TRBV19
J: TRBJ1-1
D: .
DNA: TGTGCCAGTAGTAGAGGCGGACAACTCATGAACACTGAAGCTTTCTTT
CDR3: CASSRGGQLMNTEAFF

size: few
V: TRBV30
J: TRBJ1-5
D: .
DNA: TGTGCCTGGGGACCCACAGGTTATCAGCCCCAGCATTTT
CDR3: CAWGPTGYQPQHF

size: many
V: TRBV4-3
J: TRBJ1-1
D: TRBD1
DNA: TGCGCCAGCAGCCATGTCGACAGGGACACTGAAGCTTTCTTT
CDR3: CASSHVDRDTEAFF

size: few
V: TRBV29-1
J: TRBJ1-4
D: .
DNA: TGCAGCGTTGAAGTTGGGGAAAAACTGTTTTTT
CDR3: CSVEVGEKLFF

size: few
V: TRBV5-6
J: TRBJ1-6
D: .
DNA: TGTGCCAGCAGAGTCACTCTTCCCAATTCACCCCTCCACTTT
CDR3: CASRVTLPNSPLHF

size: many
V: TRBV7-2
J: TRBJ2-1
D: TRBD2
DNA: TGTGCCAGCAGCTTAGTGGGGGGGACTGGGATCTACAATGAGCAGTTCTTC
CDR3: CASSLVGGTGIYNEQFF

size: many
V: TRBV29-1
J: TRBJ2-7
D: .
DNA: TGCAGCGTTGGGCACGGGACACCCGAGCAGTACTTC
CDR3: CSVGHGTPEQYF

size: few
V: TRBV20-1
J: TRBJ1-2
D: .
DNA: TGCAGTGCTAGTCGGTATGAGGTCCTATCTAACTATGGCTACACCTTC
CDR3: CSASRYEVLSNYGYTF

size: many
V: TRBV3-1
J: TRBJ2-2
D: .
DNA: TGTGCCAGCAGCCAAGTACAGCTGGGCGGGGTGAGCACCGGGGAGCTGTTTTTT
CDR3: CASSQVQLGGVSTGELFF

size: few
V: TRBV10-3
J: TRBJ2-3
D: TRBD1
DNA: TGTGCCATCAGTATGACCGGACAGGCCACAGATACGCAGTATTTT
CDR3: CAISMTGQATDTQYF

size: .
V: TRBV12-5
J: TRBJ1-2
D: .
DNA: TGTGCTAGTGGCCCGCGAGCGGAGGGTTTTCGCTATGGCTACACCTTC
CDR3: CASGPRAEGFRYGYTF

size: many
V: TRBV20-1
J: TRBJ1-6
D: .
DNA: TGCAGTGCGAGTAGGGTTTATAATTCACCCCTCCACTTT
CDR3: CSASRVYNSPLHF

size: .
V: TRBV7-2
J: TRBJ1-1
D: .
DNA: TGTGCCAGCACCCTGGGCAGAGGGTCCACTGAAGCTTTCTTT
CDR3: CASTLGRGSTEAFF

size: .
V: TRBV24-1
J: TRBJ2-3
D: TRBD2
DNA: TGTGCCACCAGTGATTCGACCGCGGGGGGGAACACAGATACGCAGTATTTT
CDR3: CATSDSTAGGNTDTQYF

size: .
V: TRBV19
J: TRBJ1-5
D: TRBD1
DNA: TGTGCCAGTAGGGACAGGGATTCGGCAAATCAGCCCCAGCATTTT
CDR3: CASRDRDSANQPQHF

size: many
V: TRBV30
J: TRBJ2-5
D: TRBD2
DNA: TGTGCCTGGAGTGTTGGTCTAGCGGTCGGAACGGAGACCCAGTACTTC
CDR3: CAWSVGLAVGTETQYF

size: .
V: TRBV2
J: TRBJ2-6
D: TRBD1
DNA: TGTGCCAGCAGTAGGACAGGAGTTACCTCTGGGGCCAACGTCCTGACTTTC
CDR3: CASSRTGVTSGANVLTF

size: many
V: TRBV6-7
J: TRBJ2-7
D: TRBD2
DNA: TGTGCCAGCAGTTACTCCCTTATCGGGGGGGGGCCTCACGAGCAGTACTTC
CDR3: CASSYSLIGGGPHEQYF

size: .
V: TRBV4-2
J: TRBJ1-6
D: .
DNA: TGTGCCAGCAGCCATCTTATGAATTCACCCCTCCACTTT
CDR3: CASSHLMNSPLHF

size: few
V: TRBV12-3/TRBV12-4
J: TRBJ1-2
D: .
DNA: TGTGCCAGCAGTTTACGGGGGCCCTATGGCTACACCTTC
CDR3: CASSLRGPYGYTF

size: many
V: TRBV29-1
J: TRBJ2-1
D: .
DNA: TGCAGCGTTGGCCAAGGATTAGTCGGTGAGCAGTTCTTC
CDR3: CSVGQGLVGEQFF

size: .
V: TRBV2
J: TRBJ1-1
D: .
DNA: TGTGCCAGCAGTGACGAGGCGAACACTGAAGCTTTCTTT
CDR3: CASSDEANTEAFF

size: many
V: TRBV4-2
J: TRBJ1-4
D: .
DNA: TGTGCCAGCAGCCTCAGGAAAAAACTGTTTTTT
CDR3: CASSLRKKLFF

size: .
V: TRBV11-2
J: TRBJ1-1
D: .
DNA: TGTGCCAGCAGCCAAAACCTGGGGGCTTTCTTT
CDR3: CASSQNLGAFF

size: many
V: TRBV4-3
J: TRBJ2-2
D: .
DNA: TGCGCCAGCAGCCAAGATTTGGGGGATGGATACACCGGGGAGCTGTTTTTT
CDR3: CASSQDLGDGYTGELFF

size: many
V: TRBV6-2/TRBV6-3
J: TRBJ1-1
D: .
DNA: TGTGCCAGCAGTTACTATGCGGCTGAAGTTTTCTTT
CDR3: CASSYYAAEVFF

size: .
V: TRBV11-2
J: TRBJ2-7
D: TRBD1
DNA: TGTGCCAGCAGCCACCCTTTCGGACAGACAGGGTATTACGAGCAGTACTTC
CDR3: CASSHPFGQTGYYEQYF

size: few
V: TRBV20-1
J: TRBJ1-2
D: .
DNA: TGCAGTGCTTCACAGGGAGCTAACTATGGCTACACCTTC
CDR3: CSASQGANYGYTF

size: many
V: TRBV9
J: TRBJ2-7
D: .
DNA: TGTGCCAGCAGCGTAGTTACGGGCGGGGAGCAGTACTTC
CDR3: CASSVVTGGEQYF

size: .
V: TRBV6-5
J: TRBJ1-1
D: .
DNA: TGTGCCAGCACCACACCGGGACGGAGAACCTCTGAAGCTTTCTTT
CDR3: CASTTPGRRTSEAFF

size: few
V: TRBV28
J: TRBJ1-1
D: .
DNA: TGTGCCAGCAGTTTAGGACGCGGAGCTTTCTTT
CDR3: CASSLGRGAFF

size: few
V: TRBV11-2
J: TRBJ2-2
D: TRBD1
DNA: TGTGCCAGCAGCCTCCAGGGGGTGAACACCGGGGAGCTGTTTTTT
CDR3: CASSLQGVNTGELFF

size: many
V: TRBV7-6
J: TRBJ2-7
D: .
DNA: TGTGCCAGCAGCTTAGAAAGTGGGCATGGCGAGCAGTACTTC
CDR3: CASSLESGHGEQYF

size: .
V: TRBV7-2
J: TRBJ1-5
D: .
DNA: TGTGCCAGCAGCCGAAAACCGGGACACCCCCAGCATTTT
CDR3: CASSRKPGHPQHF

size: few
V: TRBV2
J: TRBJ2-5
D: .
DNA: TGTGCCAGCAGTGAAAAGCTTGGGGAGACCCAGTACTTC
CDR3: CASSEKLGETQYF

size: .
V: TRBV7-9
J: TRBJ2-2
D: TRBD1
DNA: TGTGCCAGCAGCCTCCGACAGGGGGGAGCCGGGGAGCTGTTTTTT
CDR3: CASSLRQGGAGELFF

size: few
V: TRBV19
J: TRBJ1-5
D: .
DNA: TGTGCCAGTAGCCTAGGGTACTCGCAGGGACAGCCCCAGCATTTT
CDR3: CASSLGYSQGQPQHF

size: .
V: TRBV7-8
J: TRBJ2-3
D: TRBD2
DNA: TGTGCCAGCAGCTCAGTAGCGGGGCCCACAGATACGCAGTATTTT
CDR3: CASSSVAGPTDTQYF

size: .
V: TRBV18
J: TRBJ1-1
D: TRBD1
DNA: TGTGCCAGCTCACTCGGGACAGTGAACACTGAAGCTTTCTTT
CDR3: CASSLGTVNTEAFF

size: many
V: TRBV7-9
J: TRBJ2-3
D: .
DNA: TGTGCCAGCACCTTAGGGGCGGATCGGATGAGGGATACGCAGTATTTT
CDR3: CASTLGADRMRDTQYF

size: few
V: TRBV20-1
J: TRBJ2-5
D: .
DNA: TGCAGTGCTAGAGTTCACTTGCCGGGGACCCAGTACTTC
CDR3: CSARVHLPGTQYF

size: .
V: TRBV3-1
J: TRBJ1-4
D: .
DNA: TGTGCCAGCAGCCAGATACAGGGAAGACTGTTTTTT
CDR3: CASSQIQGRLFF

size: few
V: TRBV29-1
J: TRBJ2-1
D: .
DNA: TGCAGCGTTGGAAAAAACAATGAGCAGTTCTTC
CDR3: CSVGKNNEQFF

size: many
V: TRBV7-2
J: TRBJ2-1
D: .
DNA: TGTGCCAGCAGCATGCTAAAGGGGGGTTCACGGCAGTTCTTC
CDR3: CASSMLKGGSRQFF

size: few
V: TRBV6-1
J: TRBJ2-3
D: TRBD1
DNA: TGTGCCAGCAGTGGGGGACAGGGTTTCACAGATACGCAGTATTTT
CDR3: CASSGGQGFTDTQYF